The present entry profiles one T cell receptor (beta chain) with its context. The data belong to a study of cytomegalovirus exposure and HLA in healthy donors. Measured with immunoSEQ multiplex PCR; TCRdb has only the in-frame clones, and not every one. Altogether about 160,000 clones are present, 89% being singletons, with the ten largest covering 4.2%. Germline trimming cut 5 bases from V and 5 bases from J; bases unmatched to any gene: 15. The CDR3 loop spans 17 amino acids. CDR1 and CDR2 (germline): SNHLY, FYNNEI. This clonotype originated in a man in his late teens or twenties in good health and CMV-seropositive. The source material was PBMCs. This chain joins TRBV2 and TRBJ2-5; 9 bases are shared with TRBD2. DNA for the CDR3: TGTGCCAGCAGTTTTCGCGGGCGGGAGGGCCTGACGGAGACCCAGTACTTC. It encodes CASSFRGREGLTETQYF. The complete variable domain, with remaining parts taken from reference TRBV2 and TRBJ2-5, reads EPEVTQTPSHQVTQMGQEVILRCVPISNHLYFYWYRQILGQKVEFLVSFYNNEISEKSEIFDDQFSVERPDGSNFTLKIRSTKLEDSAMYFCASSFRGREGLTETQYFGPGTRLLVL.